This TCR beta chain was sequenced in a study of cytomegalovirus exposure and HLA in healthy donors. Both 60 Vbeta primers and 13 Jbeta primers went into the PCR. Sequenced by immunoSEQ multiplex PCR; TCRdb stores in-frame clones only, minus some. The profile covers some 140,000 clones, with approximately 74% appearing a single time and roughly 4.5% taken by the ten largest. Study-level results: Several top significant clusters appeared, in a later analysis, to be linked to common viral pathogens. Other equally common chains were less clonally expanded than HLA-associated TCR beta chains, a later analysis showed. Indistinguishable V segments such as TRBV6-2 and TRBV6-3 were excluded.

About this clone itself: Its antigen is still unknown.

Germline V gene sequence: CDR1 KGHSH, CDR2 LQKENI. J lost 3 bases, V lost 3 bases, and 1 base had no gene match. This CDR3 region has 13 residues. This TCR came from a man between 18 and 35 years old in good health and CMV-seropositive. Sequencing was done on a sample of PBMCs. The chain carries TRBV18 and TRBJ1-2, with 7 bases matching TRBD1. The CDR3 sequence is CASSPDRDYGYTF. The CDR3 coding sequence is TGTGCCAGCTCACCCGACAGGGACTATGGCTACACCTTC.